This T cell receptor (beta chain) derives from a study of blood T cell repertoires in COVID-19. Turning to the study itself: Acute and convalescent COVID-19 specimens originated in the United States, Italy and Spain. Sources were T cells, B-cell-depleted T cells, or PBMCs; the material itself was cDNA or gDNA.

The Seattle patients, enrolled during active infection, were followed longitudinally. The germline gives CDR1 LGHDT, CDR2 YNNKEL (reference sequence). V lost 6 bases to trimming and J lost 2 bases; unmatched junction nucleotides: 5. The CDR3 runs 15 residues. The assay was immunoSEQ multiplex PCR, and TCRdb's table has in-frame clones only and misses some. In the table there are some 200,000 clones, around 80% of which are singletons. Sequenced sample: peripheral blood. The sequence came from a woman in her sixties or seventies with COVID-19, enrolled during active disease. The gene calls are TRBV3-1 (or the pseudogene TRBV3-2) and TRBJ2-7, with TRBD2 matching 12 bases. This CDR3 is CASSLASGRAYEQYF. The DNA of the CDR3 is TGTGCCAGCAGTCTAGCTAGCGGGAGGGCCTACGAGCAGTACTTC.